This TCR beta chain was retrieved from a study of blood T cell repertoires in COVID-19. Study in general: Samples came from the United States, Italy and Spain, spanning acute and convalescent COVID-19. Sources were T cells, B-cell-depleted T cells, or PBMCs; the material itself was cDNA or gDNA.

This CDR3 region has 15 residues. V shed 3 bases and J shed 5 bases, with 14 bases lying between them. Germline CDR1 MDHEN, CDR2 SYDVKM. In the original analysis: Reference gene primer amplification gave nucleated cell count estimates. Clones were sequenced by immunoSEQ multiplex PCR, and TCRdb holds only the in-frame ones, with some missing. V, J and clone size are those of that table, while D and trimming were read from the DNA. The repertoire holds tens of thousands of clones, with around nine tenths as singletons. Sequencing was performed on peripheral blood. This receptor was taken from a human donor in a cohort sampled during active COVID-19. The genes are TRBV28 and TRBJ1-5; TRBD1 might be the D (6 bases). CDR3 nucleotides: TGTGCCAGCAGTTTTCTCGCAGGGGCGGATCAGCCCCAGCATTTT. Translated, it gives CASSFLAGADQPQHF.